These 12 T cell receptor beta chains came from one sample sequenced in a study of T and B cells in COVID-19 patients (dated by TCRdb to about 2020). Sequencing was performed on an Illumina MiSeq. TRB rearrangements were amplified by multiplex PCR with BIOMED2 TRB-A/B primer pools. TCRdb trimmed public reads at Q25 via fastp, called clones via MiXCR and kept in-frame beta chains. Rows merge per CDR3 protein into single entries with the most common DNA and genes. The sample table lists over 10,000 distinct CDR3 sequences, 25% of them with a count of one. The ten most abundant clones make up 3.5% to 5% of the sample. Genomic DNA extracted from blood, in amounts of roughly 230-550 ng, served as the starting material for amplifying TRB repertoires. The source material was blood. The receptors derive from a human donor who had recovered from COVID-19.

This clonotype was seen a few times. The CDR3 protein is CASSYGQSYGYTF. The DNA for the CDR3 is TGTGCCAGCAGTTATGGACAGTCCTATGGCTACACCTTC. This chain links TRBV12-3 or TRBV12-4 with TRBJ1-2; tentatively, D is TRBD1 (6 bases). Deletions cut 4 bases from V and 4 bases from J, with 10 bases between. This CDR3 comprises 13 residues.

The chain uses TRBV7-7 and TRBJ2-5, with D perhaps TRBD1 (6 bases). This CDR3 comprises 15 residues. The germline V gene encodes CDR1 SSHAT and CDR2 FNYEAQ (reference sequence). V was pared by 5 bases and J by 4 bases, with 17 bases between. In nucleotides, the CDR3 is TGTGCCAGCAGCGCCCTTTGGGGGCTCGGAGAGACCCAGTACTTC. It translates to CASSALWGLGETQYF.

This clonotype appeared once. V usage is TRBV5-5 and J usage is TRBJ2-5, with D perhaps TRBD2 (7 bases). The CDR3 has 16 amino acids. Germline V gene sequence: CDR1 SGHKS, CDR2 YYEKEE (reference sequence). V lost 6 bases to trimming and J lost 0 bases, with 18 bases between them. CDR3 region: CASTSGGRVDQETQYF. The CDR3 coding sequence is TGTGCCAGCACGTCGGGGGGCAGGGTGGACCAAGAGACCCAGTACTTC.

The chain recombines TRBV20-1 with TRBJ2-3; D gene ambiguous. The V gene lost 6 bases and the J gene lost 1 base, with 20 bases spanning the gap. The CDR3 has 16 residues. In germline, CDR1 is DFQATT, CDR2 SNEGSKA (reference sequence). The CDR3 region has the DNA TGCAGTGCCTCTAGTATTCCACCCCAGCGCACAGATACGCAGTATTTT. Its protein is CSASSIPPQRTDTQYF.

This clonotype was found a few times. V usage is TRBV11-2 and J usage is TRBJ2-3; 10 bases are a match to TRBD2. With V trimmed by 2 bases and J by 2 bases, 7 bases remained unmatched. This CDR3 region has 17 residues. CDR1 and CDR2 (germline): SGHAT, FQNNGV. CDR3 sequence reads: CASSLSSGRALTDTQYF. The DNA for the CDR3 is TGTGCCAGCAGCTTATCCAGCGGGAGGGCCCTCACAGATACGCAGTATTTT.

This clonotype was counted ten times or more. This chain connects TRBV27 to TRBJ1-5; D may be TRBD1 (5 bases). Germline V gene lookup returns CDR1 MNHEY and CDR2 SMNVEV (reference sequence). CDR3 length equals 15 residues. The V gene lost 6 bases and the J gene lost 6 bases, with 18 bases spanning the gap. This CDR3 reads CASRNSGRAGQPQHF. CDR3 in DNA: TGTGCCAGCAGAAATTCCGGCAGGGCGGGTCAGCCCCAGCATTTT.

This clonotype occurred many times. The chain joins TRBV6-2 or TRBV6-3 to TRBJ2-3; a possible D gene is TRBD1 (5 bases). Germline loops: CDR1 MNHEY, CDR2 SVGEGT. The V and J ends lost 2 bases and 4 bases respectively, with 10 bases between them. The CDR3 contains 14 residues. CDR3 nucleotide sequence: TGTGCCAGCAGTTACATGGGGCCCGCAGATACGCAGTATTTT. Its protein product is CASSYMGPADTQYF.

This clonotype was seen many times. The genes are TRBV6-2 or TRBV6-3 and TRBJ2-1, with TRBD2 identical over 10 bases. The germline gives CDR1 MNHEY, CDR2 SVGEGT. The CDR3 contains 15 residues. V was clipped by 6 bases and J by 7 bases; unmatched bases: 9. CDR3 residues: CASRPLAGERNEQFF. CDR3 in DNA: TGTGCCAGCAGGCCCCTAGCGGGAGAGAGAAATGAGCAGTTCTTC.

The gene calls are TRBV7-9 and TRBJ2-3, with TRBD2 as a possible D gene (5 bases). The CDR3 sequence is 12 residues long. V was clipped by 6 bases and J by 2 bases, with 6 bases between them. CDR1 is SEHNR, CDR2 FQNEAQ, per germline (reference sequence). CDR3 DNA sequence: TGTGCCAGCAGGGACTTCACAGATACGCAGTATTTT. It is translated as CASRDFTDTQYF.

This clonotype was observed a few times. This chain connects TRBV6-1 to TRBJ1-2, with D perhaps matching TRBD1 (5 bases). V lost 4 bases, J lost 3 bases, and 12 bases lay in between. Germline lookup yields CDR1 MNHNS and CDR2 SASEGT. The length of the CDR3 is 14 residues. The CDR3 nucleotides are TGTGCCAGCAGTGTGAGGGGAGGGGACTATGGCTACACCTTC. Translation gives CASSVRGGDYGYTF.

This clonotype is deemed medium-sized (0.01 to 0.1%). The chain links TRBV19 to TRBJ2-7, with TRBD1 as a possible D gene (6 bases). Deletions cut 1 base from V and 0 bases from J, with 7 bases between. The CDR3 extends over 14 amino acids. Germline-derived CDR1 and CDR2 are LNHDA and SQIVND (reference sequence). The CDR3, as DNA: TGTGCCAGTAGTATAGGCAGGGGCTCCTACGAGCAGTACTTC. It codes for CASSIGRGSYEQYF.

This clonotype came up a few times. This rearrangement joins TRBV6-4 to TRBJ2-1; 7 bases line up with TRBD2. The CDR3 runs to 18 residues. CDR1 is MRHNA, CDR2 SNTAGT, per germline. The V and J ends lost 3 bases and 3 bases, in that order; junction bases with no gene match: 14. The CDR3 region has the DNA TGTGCCAGCAGTGAGGGACCAATGTTGTGGGGGGGCTACAATGAGCAGTTCTTC. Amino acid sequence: CASSEGPMLWGGYNEQFF.